This paragraph reports one TCR beta chain. These data come from a study of blood T cell repertoires in COVID-19. Per the original methods: It was from reference gene primer amplification that nucleated cell counts were estimated. Sequencing used immunoSEQ multiplex PCR; TCRdb keeps in-frame clones, though not all of them. V, J and clone size are those of that table, while D and trimming were read from the DNA. The data hold 300,000 to 450,000 clones, with around 84% observed a single time. This CDR3 has 16 residues. Germline V gene lookup returns CDR1 LNHDA and CDR2 SQIVND (reference sequence). The V end was cut by 10 bases, the J end by 0 bases, with 19 bases between.

The J gene is TRBJ2-1, the V gene TRBV19; D unresolved. The TCR originated in a human donor in a cohort sampled during active COVID-19. What was sequenced was peripheral blood. The CDR3 DNA is TGTGCCACCGGATACTCGCCTTGGAGCTCCTACAATGAGCAGTTCTTC. As protein: CATGYSPWSSYNEQFF.